These T cell receptor beta chains were read from a single sample in a study of blood T cells in healthy people across ages. TCRdb re-analysed the 5' RACE reads in MiXCR, keeping a single row per CDR3 protein. The sample contains about 750,000 distinct CDR3 sequences, less than 70% of which appear only once. The sample consisted of blood. Receptor source: a man at least 80 years old in good health. CDR3s include the opening cysteine and the closing phenylalanine or tryptophan. A D gene is named only where the DNA matches it firmly. Not every row has a clone size; where given, it reads once, few, many or a size class.

size	J	D	V	CDR3	DNA
.	TRBJ1-2	TRBD1	TRBV2	CASTLDRGGGYTF	TGTGCCAGCACCCTAGACAGGGGAGGAGGCTACACCTTC
.	TRBJ1-1	.	TRBV14	CASSQDLGTLNTEAFF	TGTGCCAGCAGCCAAGATCTCGGGACCCTGAACACTGAAGCTTTCTTT
.	TRBJ2-7	TRBD1	TRBV7-2	CASGSGQGAWEQYF	TGTGCCAGCGGTTCCGGACAGGGGGCGTGGGAGCAGTACTTC
.	TRBJ2-5	.	TRBV20-1	CSATDVETQYF	TGCAGTGCTACCGATGTAGAGACCCAGTACTTC
.	TRBJ2-1	.	TRBV5-1	CASSFRRGALSSYNEQFF	TGCGCCAGCAGTTTCCGGAGGGGGGCCCTGAGCTCCTACAATGAGCAGTTCTTC
.	TRBJ1-2	.	TRBV12-3/TRBV12-4	CASSSSPVRLNYGYTF	TGTGCCAGCAGTTCCAGCCCAGTCAGACTTAACTATGGCTACACCTTC
once	TRBJ2-7	.	TRBV4-2	CASSQDIGGGEQYF	TGTGCCAGCAGCCAAGATATTGGGGGAGGCGAGCAGTACTTC
few	TRBJ2-7	.	TRBV4-2	CASSQSTARVVEQYF	TGTGCCAGCAGTCAATCGACTGCCAGGGTGGTCGAGCAGTACTTC
.	TRBJ2-7	.	TRBV5-5	CASSLDRAPSDEQYF	TGTGCCAGCAGCTTGGACAGGGCCCCGTCCGACGAGCAGTACTTC
few	TRBJ2-7	TRBD1	TRBV19	CASSRKTGVEQYF	TGTGCCAGTAGTAGAAAAACAGGGGTCGAGCAGTACTTC
.	TRBJ2-1	.	TRBV12-3/TRBV12-4	CASTSPTTPNEQFF	TGTGCCAGCACTTCCCCAACTACGCCCAATGAGCAGTTCTTC
.	TRBJ2-4	.	TRBV20-1	CSARPRAPDKSIQYF	TGCAGTGCTAGGCCCCGAGCCCCAGACAAATCCATTCAGTACTTC
few	TRBJ2-4	.	TRBV10-3	CAISDQMGENIQYF	TGTGCCATCAGTGACCAGATGGGAGAAAACATTCAGTACTTC
.	TRBJ2-1	.	TRBV7-9	CASSSTFLTSSYNEQFF	TGTGCCAGCAGCTCGACCTTCCTTACGAGCTCCTACAATGAGCAGTTCTTC
few	TRBJ1-2	.	TRBV6-5	CASSYSVTNYGYTF	TGTGCCAGCAGTTACTCGGTTACTAACTATGGCTACACCTTC
few	TRBJ1-2	.	TRBV20-1	CSASLTGTGGGYTF	TGCAGTGCTAGCCTCACCGGGACCGGGGGAGGCTACACCTTC
.	TRBJ2-6	.	TRBV20-1	CSAQGSGANVLTF	TGCAGTGCCCAGGGATCTGGGGCCAACGTCCTGACTTTC
.	TRBJ1-1	.	TRBV5-6	CASSLWDTEAFF	TGTGCCAGCAGCTTATGGGACACTGAAGCTTTCTTT
once	TRBJ1-4	TRBD1	TRBV6-6	CASSSRQGNNEKLFF	TGTGCCAGCAGTTCCAGACAGGGGAACAATGAAAAACTGTTTTTT
.	TRBJ2-2	.	TRBV12-3/TRBV12-4	CASSLVPGNTGELFF	TGTGCCAGCAGTTTAGTACCAGGGAACACCGGGGAGCTGTTTTTT
.	TRBJ2-1	.	TRBV9	CASSGLGLGEQFF	TGTGCCAGCTCGGGACTCGGCTTGGGGGAGCAGTTCTTC
few	TRBJ2-7	TRBD2	TRBV3-1	CASSQDKDGREGSYEQYF	TGTGCCAGCAGCCAAGATAAGGATGGCAGGGAGGGATCCTACGAGCAGTACTTC
.	TRBJ2-4	TRBD2	TRBV3-1	CASSQEFSGRAIQYF	TGTGCCAGCAGCCAAGAATTCAGCGGGAGGGCCATTCAGTACTTC
.	TRBJ1-1	.	TRBV6-2/TRBV6-3	CASSTRLVRNTEAFF	TGTGCCAGCAGTACCCGATTAGTGAGGAACACTGAAGCTTTCTTT
.	TRBJ1-5	.	TRBV2	CASSPTGRGNQPQHF	TGTGCCAGCAGTCCAACTGGTAGGGGCAATCAGCCCCAGCATTTT
.	TRBJ2-7	.	TRBV5-1	CATKRSPSYEQYF	TGCGCCACCAAGCGGAGTCCCTCCTACGAGCAGTACTTC
.	TRBJ1-4	.	TRBV7-8	CASSFGGAGEKLFF	TGTGCCAGCAGCTTCGGCGGCGCGGGGGAAAAACTGTTTTTT
.	TRBJ1-2	.	TRBV5-1	CASSLGQILYGYTF	TGCGCCAGCAGCTTGGGTCAAATTCTCTATGGCTACACCTTC
.	TRBJ1-5	.	TRBV20-1	CSAKVSQTALNQPQHF	TGCAGTGCCAAGGTCTCCCAGACAGCCTTGAATCAGCCCCAGCATTTT
.	TRBJ2-7	.	TRBV5-1	CASSLVGQGPYEQYF	TGCGCCAGCAGCTTGGTTGGCCAGGGGCCCTACGAGCAGTACTTC
.	TRBJ2-7	.	TRBV7-3	CASSSQGPSSEQYF	TGTGCCAGCAGCTCCCAGGGGCCATCATCCGAGCAGTACTTC
.	TRBJ2-7	.	TRBV6-1	CASSTRQVYEQYF	TGTGCCAGCAGTACCCGACAGGTCTACGAGCAGTACTTC
.	TRBJ2-3	TRBD1	TRBV7-9	CASSAGGGTDTQYF	TGTGCCAGCAGCGCAGGGGGCGGCACAGATACGCAGTATTTT